Each of the 31 T cell receptor beta chains below was sequenced from the same sample in a study of T cell repertoires in cytomegalovirus infection. TCRdb used MiXCR to reprocess the reads, holding one entry per CDR3 protein. The table lists a few hundred thousand distinct CDR3 sequences, about a sixth of them singletons. Sequencing input: PBMCs. These TCRs come from a human donor in good health (CMV status not recorded). Some clones in this sample may be carry-over from other donors' samples.

The rearrangement joins TRBV19 to TRBJ1-5; 7 bases match TRBD1. Per germline, CDR1 LNHDA and CDR2 SQIVND (reference sequence). The CDR3 is 22 amino acids. Trimming at V came to 3 bases and at J to 0 bases, leaving 23 bases not matched to a gene. CDR3 DNA sequence: TGTGCCAGTAGTATGGGCTCATTGTTTATGGTGACAGGGAGAGATAGCAATCAGCCCCAGCATTTT. It translates to CASSMGSLFMVTGRDSNQPQHF. The full variable domain, in which reference TRBV19 and TRBJ1-5 provide the parts outside the CDR3, is DGGITQSPKYLFRKEGQNVTLSCEQNLNHDAMYWYRQDPGQGLRLIYYSQIVNDFQKGDIAEGYSVSREKKESFPLTVTSAQKNPTAFYLCASSMGSLFMVTGRDSNQPQHFGDGTRLSIL.

This clonotype showed up just a few times. The chain joins TRBV6-2 or TRBV6-3 to TRBJ2-5; 10 bases match TRBD2. J was trimmed by 4 bases and V by 5 bases; bases with no gene match: 7. The CDR3 covers 15 residues. The germline CDR1 and CDR2 sequences are MNHEY and SVGEGT. The CDR3 protein is CASSTPSSGGETQYF. The CDR3 coding sequence is TGTGCCAGCAGTACACCTTCTAGCGGGGGAGAGACCCAGTACTTC.

The sample holds one count of this clonotype. The chain employs TRBV10-3 and TRBJ1-1, with D unresolved. Trimming left V 0 bases short and J 3 bases short, with 14 bases between. This CDR3 region has 16 residues. Germline CDR1 is ENHRY and CDR2 is SYGVKD. CDR3 DNA: TGTGCCATCAGTGAGTCGATCGGGCAAGAAGACACTGAAGCTTTCTTT. This gives the protein CAISESIGQEDTEAFF.

This chain links TRBV20-1 with TRBJ2-3; D not certain. V was clipped by 4 bases and J by 1 base, with 9 bases between them. The germline gives CDR1 DFQATT, CDR2 SNEGSKA (reference sequence). The CDR3 has 13 residues. Here the CDR3 DNA reads TGCAGTGCTACCTTGGACGGCACAGATACGCAGTATTTT. It encodes CSATLDGTDTQYF.

The chain links TRBV4-1 to TRBJ2-2; TRBD2 aligns across 8 bases. The CDR3 consists of 17 residues. The trim removed 1 base at V and 3 bases at J, leaving 7 bases unmatched. Germline CDR1 reads MGHRA; CDR2 reads YSYEKL. The CDR3 is CASSQAARGAHTGELFF. CDR3 DNA: TGCGCCAGCAGCCAAGCTGCGCGGGGGGCTCACACCGGGGAGCTGTTTTTT.

There are a few counts of this clonotype. V gene TRBV20-1 combines with J gene TRBJ2-1, with TRBD2 matching over 11 bases. This CDR3 has 19 residues. V shed 1 base, J shed 1 base, and the junction held 12 bases outside the gene matches. Germline loops: CDR1 DFQATT, CDR2 SNEGSKA (reference sequence). The chain's CDR3 is CSARGDSGGAFWSYNEQFF. The CDR3 coding sequence is TGCAGTGCTAGAGGGGATAGCGGGGGGGCCTTTTGGTCCTACAATGAGCAGTTCTTC.

This clonotype showed up just a few times. The V gene is TRBV27, the J gene TRBJ2-7; D perhaps matches TRBD2 (7 bases). CDR1 MNHEY and CDR2 SMNVEV come from the germline V gene (reference sequence). V was trimmed by 5 bases and J by 2 bases, leaving 19 bases between them. The CDR3 has 16 amino acids. The CDR3 reads CASSQLGGADAYEQYF. For the CDR3, the DNA is TGTGCCAGCAGTCAGTTGGGGGGGGCCGACGCCTACGAGCAGTACTTC.

This clonotype was found many times. This rearrangement joins TRBV12-3 or TRBV12-4 to TRBJ2-2, with D possibly called TRBD1 or TRBD2 (6 bases each). Trimming left V 4 bases short and J 5 bases short, with 14 bases between. This CDR3 comprises 15 residues. CDR3 region: CASSSPGARTGELFF. In DNA form, the CDR3 reads TGTGCCAGCAGTTCACCGGGGGCACGAACCGGGGAGCTGTTTTTT.

In this sample, this clonotype turned up a few times. This sequence joins TRBV6-1 and TRBJ1-6, with TRBD1 identical over 9 bases. CDR3 size: 14 residues. J lost 9 bases, V lost 7 bases, and 7 bases had no gene match. Germline V gives CDR1 MNHNS, CDR2 SASEGT. In nucleotides, the CDR3 is TGTGCCAGCACCCTAGGACAGGGGCGTTCACCCCTCCACTTT. This translates into CASTLGQGRSPLHF.

The chain carries TRBV20-1 and TRBJ1-2, with 10 bases lining up with TRBD1. The V gene's germline CDR1 is DFQATT and CDR2 SNEGSKA (reference sequence). CDR3 length: 15 amino acids. J lost 4 bases, V lost 6 bases, and 11 bases had no gene match. The CDR3 protein is CSAPDGQGDAYGYTF. CDR3 DNA sequence: TGCAGTGCCCCAGACGGACAGGGGGACGCCTATGGCTACACCTTC.

At least ten counts were recorded for this clonotype. This rearrangement joins TRBV4-1 to TRBJ1-5; D possibly corresponds to TRBD1 (6 bases). Trimming took off 1 base at V and 2 bases at J, with 15 bases between the two ends. This CDR3 has 17 residues. Germline V lookup: CDR1 MGHRA, CDR2 YSYEKL. DNA of the CDR3: TGCGCCAGCAGCCAAGGTTCAGGGGCGGGTGGCAATCAGCCCCAGCATTTT. It yields the protein CASSQGSGAGGNQPQHF.

This rearrangement joins TRBV15 to TRBJ2-3, with 11 bases that match TRBD1. V was pared by 0 bases and J by 1 base, with 6 bases of the junction left unmatched. CDR3 length: 18 residues. Germline V gene data show CDR1 as LNHNV and CDR2 as YYDKDF (reference sequence). CDR3 DNA: TGTGCCACCAGCAGAGAAAAGGGACAGGGGGTCGGCACAGATACGCAGTATTTT. It specifies CATSREKGQGVGTDTQYF.

This clonotype was seen a few times. The CDR3 sequence is CASSPTGQGRNTIYF. The CDR3 DNA reads TGTGCCAGCAGCCCCACCGGACAGGGCCGAAACACCATATATTTT. The chain links TRBV4-2 to TRBJ1-3; 8 nucleotides match TRBD1. The germline V gene encodes CDR1 LGHNA and CDR2 YNFKEQ. This CDR3 has 15 amino acids. The V and J ends lost 4 bases and 5 bases, in that order; junction bases with no gene match: 7.

This clonotype was picked up a small number of times. The chain couples TRBV19 to TRBJ2-7; TRBD1 agrees at 10 bases. This CDR3 is 15 amino acids long. J gave up 4 bases and V 0 bases, and 3 bases lay outside the gene matches. Germline CDR1 reads LNHDA; CDR2 reads SQIVND (reference sequence). CDR3 coding DNA: TGTGCCAGTAGTATAGACCGGGACAGGGGTTACGAGCAGTACTTC. Translating it yields CASSIDRDRGYEQYF.

CDR3 coding DNA: TGTGCCAGCAGCTTGGGGCGGGGGCCCATCAATGAGCAGTTCTTC. This gives the protein CASSLGRGPINEQFF. The V gene is TRBV5-4, the J gene TRBJ2-1; possible D gene TRBD2, 7 bases. The CDR3 consists of 15 residues. Between the trimmed V and J ends, which lost 0 bases and 6 bases, there was a span of 13 bases. Germline CDR1 reads SGHNT; CDR2 reads YYREEE (reference sequence).

CDR3 DNA: TGTGCCAGCAGCTCACAGGGGGGGGCGGGGGTTTACTACAATGAGCAGTTCTTC. Residues: CASSSQGGAGVYYNEQFF. The chain carries TRBV7-9 and TRBJ2-1; tentative D call: TRBD1 (8 bases). The CDR3 is made up of 18 amino acids. V lost 4 bases to trimming and J lost 3 bases, with 22 bases between them. Germline V gives CDR1 SEHNR, CDR2 FQNEAQ (reference sequence).

In its sample, this clonotype was seen many times. CDR3 DNA: TGTGCCAGCAGCTCAAAAGGGGGGACTAGCGGGAACTACGAGCAGTACTTC. Residues: CASSSKGGTSGNYEQYF. The chain has TRBV7-9 and TRBJ2-7, with 13 nucleotides matching TRBD2. The germline V gene has CDR1 SEHNR and CDR2 FQNEAQ (reference sequence). CDR3 length equals 17 residues. The V segment lost 4 bases and the J segment 3 bases; nucleotides outside the gene matches: 9. Full variable domain (rest looked up from reference TRBV7-9 and TRBJ2-7): DTGVSQNPRHKITKRGQNVTFRCDPISEHNRLYWYRQTLGQGPEFLTYFQNEAQLEKSRLLSDRFSAERPKGSFSTLEIQRTEQGDSAMYLCASSSKGGTSGNYEQYFGPGTRLTVT.

CDR3 bases: TGTGCCAGCGGGGGTGGAACCGGGACAGGGAATAACGAGCAGTACTTC. The encoded protein is CASGGGTGTGNNEQYF. The chain has TRBV5-4 and TRBJ2-7, with 9 bases aligning to TRBD1. The CDR3 spans 16 residues. Germline-derived CDR1 and CDR2 are SGHNT and YYREEE (reference sequence). V lost 7 bases to trimming and J lost 5 bases; unmatched junction nucleotides: 16.

This clonotype was counted many times. J is TRBJ2-2 and V is TRBV7-8, with a possible D match to TRBD1 (5 bases). V was pared by 5 bases and J by 3 bases, with 13 bases between. The CDR3 totals 15 residues. Per the germline V gene, CDR1 is SGHVS and CDR2 is FQNEAQ. The CDR3: CASSQGIADTGELFF. The CDR3 DNA reads TGTGCCAGCAGCCAGGGAATTGCGGACACCGGGGAGCTGTTTTTT.

The table lists this clonotype with many counts. The chain recombines TRBV2 with TRBJ1-1; D remains ambiguous. CDR1 and CDR2 from the germline V gene are SNHLY and FYNNEI. Trimming pared 1 base from V and 2 bases from J, leaving 5 bases between. CDR3 length: 13 amino acids. Here the CDR3 reads CASSEGLNTEAFF. DNA of the CDR3: TGTGCCAGCAGTGAAGGCCTAAACACTGAAGCTTTCTTT.

The rearrangement joins TRBV2 to TRBJ1-1; TRBD1 matches 7 bases. Germline CDR1 and CDR2: SNHLY and FYNNEI. The CDR3 consists of 17 residues. J gave up 4 bases and V 3 bases, and 14 bases lay outside the gene matches. CDR3 amino acids: CASSDEGAPPVSTEAFF. In DNA form, the CDR3 reads TGTGCCAGCAGTGATGAGGGGGCGCCCCCTGTTTCCACTGAAGCTTTCTTT. Based on the CDR3 plus reference TRBV2 and TRBJ1-1, the full variable domain is EPEVTQTPSHQVTQMGQEVILRCVPISNHLYFYWYRQILGQKVEFLVSFYNNEISEKSEIFDDQFSVERPDGSNFTLKIRSTKLEDSAMYFCASSDEGAPPVSTEAFFGQGTRLTVV.

This clonotype was recorded many times. This rearrangement joins TRBV4-2 to TRBJ1-3, with D maybe TRBD1 (5 bases). Germline V gene sequence: CDR1 LGHNA, CDR2 YNFKEQ. The CDR3 has 16 residues. The V and J ends lost 1 base and 2 bases respectively, with 12 bases between them. This CDR3 is CASSQVSDRTGNTIYF. The DNA of the CDR3 is TGTGCCAGCAGCCAAGTCTCTGACAGAACTGGAAACACCATATATTTT.

For this clonotype: This clone may be a read error of a much larger clone one base away. J is TRBJ2-7 and V is TRBV19; maybe TRBD1 (6 bases). This CDR3 has 14 residues. The germline gives CDR1 LNHDA, CDR2 SQIVND (reference sequence). CDR3: CVSSIGSDSVEQYF. The CDR3 nucleotides read TGTGTCAGTAGTATAGGATCGGACAGCGTCGAGCAGTACTTC.

This clonotype was recorded at least ten times. The chain couples TRBV12-3 or TRBV12-4 to TRBJ1-1; D unresolved. The CDR3 loop spans 14 amino acids. With 4 bases removed from V and 11 bases from J, the gap between germline ends came to 20 bases. The CDR3 bases are TGTGCCAGCAGTTCACCGCTGGACCGCCACTGGGCTTTCTTT. Translated: CASSSPLDRHWAFF.

The J gene is TRBJ2-2, the V gene TRBV28, with 9 bases fitting TRBD1. The CDR3 has 17 amino acids. Germline CDR1 MDHEN, CDR2 SYDVKM. Unmatched junction bases numbered 13, after V lost 4 bases and J lost 7 bases. In DNA form, the CDR3 reads TGTGCCAGCAGTTCCCCCCCGACAGGGGGGTTGGACGGGGAGCTGTTTTTT. Amino acid sequence: CASSSPPTGGLDGELFF.

This clonotype was detected once. This chain links TRBV29-1 with TRBJ1-2; D not certain. The CDR3 totals 12 residues. V lost 4 bases to trimming and J lost 2 bases, with 8 bases between them. Germline values: CDR1 SQVTM, CDR2 ANQGSEA. The CDR3, as DNA: TGCAGCGTTGGAGCGGGGAACTATGGCTACACCTTC. This gives the protein CSVGAGNYGYTF.

The sample holds a few counts of this clonotype. CDR3 in amino acids: CSARDLRANKKKETQYF. DNA of the CDR3: TGCAGTGCTAGAGATCTACGGGCCAACAAGAAGAAAGAGACCCAGTACTTC. The chain joins TRBV20-1 to TRBJ2-5; unclear D gene. Germline loops: CDR1 DFQATT, CDR2 SNEGSKA (reference sequence). Between the trimmed V and J ends, which lost 0 bases and 3 bases, there was a span of 20 bases. The CDR3 covers 17 residues.

The genes are TRBV20-1 and TRBJ1-5, with D possibly TRBD1 on 6 matching bases. The V gene's germline CDR1 is DFQATT and CDR2 SNEGSKA (reference sequence). CDR3 length equals 18 residues. With 1 base removed from V and 4 bases from J, the gap between germline ends came to 23 bases. The CDR3 spells CSARGGGGSFDYNQPQHF. CDR3 nucleotide sequence: TGCAGTGCTAGAGGAGGGGGGGGGAGCTTCGACTATAATCAGCCCCAGCATTTT.

This clonotype was detected many times. This chain links TRBV12-3 or TRBV12-4 with TRBJ1-1; D is possibly TRBD1 (6 bases). Trimming removed 3 bases at V and 8 bases at J, with 19 bases between. The CDR3 is 15 residues long. The CDR3: CASSFGGAGAQEAFF. CDR3 DNA: TGTGCCAGCAGTTTCGGGGGGGCCGGAGCGCAAGAAGCTTTCTTT.

This clonotype was picked up many times. The rearrangement joins TRBV5-1 to TRBJ1-1; D remains unclear. Trimming shortened V by 2 bases and J by 4 bases, and 12 bases separated the two germline ends. This CDR3 has 14 residues. CDR1 SGHRS and CDR2 YFSETQ come from the germline V gene. Here the CDR3 reads CASSFALSGTEAFF. The CDR3 DNA reads TGCGCCAGCAGCTTTGCGTTGTCTGGCACTGAAGCTTTCTTT.

This clonotype was recorded many times. The V and J genes are TRBV6-2 or TRBV6-3 and TRBJ2-1; 10 nucleotides match TRBD2. The CDR3 is made up of 16 amino acids. The J segment lost 2 bases and the V segment lost 8 bases, leaving 9 bases of the junction unmatched. Germline-derived CDR1 and CDR2 are MNHEY and SVGEGT. The CDR3 nucleotides are TGTGCCAGCGGAATTATAGCGGGGGGAACCTACAATGAGCAGTTCTTC. It specifies CASGIIAGGTYNEQFF.